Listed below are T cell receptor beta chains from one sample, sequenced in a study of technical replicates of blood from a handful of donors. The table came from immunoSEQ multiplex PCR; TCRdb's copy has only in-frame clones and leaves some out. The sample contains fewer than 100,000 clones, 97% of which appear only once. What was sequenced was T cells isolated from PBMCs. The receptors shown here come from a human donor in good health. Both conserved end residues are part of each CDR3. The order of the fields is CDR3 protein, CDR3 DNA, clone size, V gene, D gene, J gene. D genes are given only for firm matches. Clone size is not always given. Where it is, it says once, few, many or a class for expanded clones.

cdr3_aa: CASKREGSKGELFF
cdr3_nt: TGTGCCAGCAAAAGAGAGGGTTCCAAGGGGGAGCTGTTTTTT
clone_size: .
v_call: TRBV6-4
d_call: .
j_call: TRBJ2-2

cdr3_aa: CASSERSAVDRLRDTGELFF
cdr3_nt: TGTGCCAGCAGCGAACGCTCCGCCGTGGACAGGTTAAGGGACACCGGGGAGCTGTTTTTT
clone_size: .
v_call: TRBV9
d_call: TRBD1
j_call: TRBJ2-2

cdr3_aa: CASEGQGAYEQYF
cdr3_nt: TGTGCCAGCGAGGGACAGGGGGCCTACGAGCAGTACTTC
clone_size: .
v_call: TRBV6-1
d_call: TRBD1
j_call: TRBJ2-7

cdr3_aa: CASSPRTGNTEAFF
cdr3_nt: TGTGCCAGCAGCCCTCGGACAGGGAACACTGAAGCTTTCTTT
clone_size: once
v_call: TRBV11-2
d_call: TRBD1
j_call: TRBJ1-1

cdr3_aa: CAWSVGPRDQPQHF
cdr3_nt: TGTGCCTGGAGTGTAGGGCCGCGGGATCAGCCCCAGCATTTT
clone_size: .
v_call: TRBV30
d_call: .
j_call: TRBJ1-5

cdr3_aa: CASSQDLGAMGYGYTF
cdr3_nt: TGCGCCAGCAGCCAAGATCTGGGGGCCATGGGCTATGGCTACACCTTC
clone_size: .
v_call: TRBV4-1
d_call: .
j_call: TRBJ1-2

cdr3_aa: CASNGLGGSGANVLTF
cdr3_nt: TGTGCCAGCAACGGCCTGGGGGGCTCTGGGGCCAACGTCCTGACTTTC
clone_size: once
v_call: TRBV11-1
d_call: .
j_call: TRBJ2-6

cdr3_aa: CASSLQGNTEAFF
cdr3_nt: TGTGCCAGCAGTTTACAGGGGAACACTGAAGCTTTCTTT
clone_size: .
v_call: TRBV27
d_call: .
j_call: TRBJ1-1

cdr3_aa: CSVLRNTEAFF
cdr3_nt: TGCAGCGTTCTCAGGAACACTGAAGCTTTCTTT
clone_size: once
v_call: TRBV29-1
d_call: .
j_call: TRBJ1-1

cdr3_aa: CSVERDRANYGYTF
cdr3_nt: TGCAGCGTTGAAAGGGACAGGGCTAACTATGGCTACACCTTC
clone_size: .
v_call: TRBV29-1
d_call: TRBD1
j_call: TRBJ1-2

cdr3_aa: CASSWGRGSGRAGLEETQYF
cdr3_nt: TGCGCCAGCAGCTGGGGACGGGGAAGCGGGAGGGCTGGTTTAGAGGAGACCCAGTACTTC
clone_size: .
v_call: TRBV4-1
d_call: TRBD2
j_call: TRBJ2-5

cdr3_aa: CASSGGTYNEQFF
cdr3_nt: TGTGCCAGCAGCGGGGGAACCTACAATGAGCAGTTCTTC
clone_size: .
v_call: TRBV2
d_call: .
j_call: TRBJ2-1

cdr3_aa: CASSLGLRGNTIYF
cdr3_nt: TGTGCCAGCAGCTTAGGGCTGAGGGGAAACACCATATATTTT
clone_size: once
v_call: TRBV13
d_call: .
j_call: TRBJ1-3

cdr3_aa: CASSLGVRVRTDTQYF
cdr3_nt: TGTGCCAGCAGCTTAGGGGTCAGGGTAAGAACAGATACGCAGTATTTT
clone_size: .
v_call: TRBV7-9
d_call: .
j_call: TRBJ2-3

cdr3_aa: CASSPIQYRGDTQYF
cdr3_nt: TGTGCCAGCAGCCCAATACAGTACCGGGGGGATACGCAGTATTTT
clone_size: .
v_call: TRBV11-3
d_call: .
j_call: TRBJ2-3

cdr3_aa: CASSLPGTGYEQYF
cdr3_nt: TGTGCCAGCAGCCTACCCGGGACTGGCTACGAGCAGTACTTC
clone_size: .
v_call: TRBV28
d_call: .
j_call: TRBJ2-7

cdr3_aa: CASSRVEGRYGYTF
cdr3_nt: TGTGCCAGCAGCCGAGTAGAGGGCCGGTATGGCTACACCTTC
clone_size: .
v_call: TRBV14
d_call: .
j_call: TRBJ1-2

cdr3_aa: CASSHSGGYTF
cdr3_nt: TGTGCCAGCAGCCATAGCGGTGGCTACACCTTC
clone_size: .
v_call: TRBV7-9
d_call: .
j_call: TRBJ1-2

cdr3_aa: CASTMGSWLATRGDTQYF
cdr3_nt: TGCGCCAGCACCATGGGATCGTGGCTCGCTACTCGGGGAGATACGCAGTATTTT
clone_size: .
v_call: TRBV4-1
d_call: .
j_call: TRBJ2-3

cdr3_aa: CASSPDRGQNEQYF
cdr3_nt: TGTGCCAGCAGCCCGGACAGGGGGCAAAACGAGCAGTACTTC
clone_size: .
v_call: TRBV7-7
d_call: TRBD1
j_call: TRBJ2-7

cdr3_aa: CASSLDFRNTEAFF
cdr3_nt: TGTGCCAGCAGCTTAGATTTCAGGAACACTGAAGCTTTCTTT
clone_size: .
v_call: TRBV7-9
d_call: .
j_call: TRBJ1-1

cdr3_aa: CASTPGLAGGNSSYNEQFF
cdr3_nt: TGCGCCAGCACCCCGGGACTAGCGGGAGGGAACAGCTCCTACAATGAGCAGTTCTTC
clone_size: .
v_call: TRBV10-1
d_call: TRBD2
j_call: TRBJ2-1

cdr3_aa: CASSSRMGGGIQHEQFF
cdr3_nt: TGCGCCAGCAGCTCGAGAATGGGAGGGGGTATTCAACATGAGCAGTTCTTC
clone_size: once
v_call: TRBV5-1
d_call: .
j_call: TRBJ2-1

cdr3_aa: CASSLEGGREQFF
cdr3_nt: TGCGCCAGCAGCTTGGAGGGCGGGAGGGAGCAGTTCTTC
clone_size: .
v_call: TRBV5-1
d_call: TRBD2
j_call: TRBJ2-1

cdr3_aa: CASSFTTYGETQYF
cdr3_nt: TGCGCCAGCAGCTTTACGACATACGGAGAGACCCAGTACTTC
clone_size: .
v_call: TRBV5-1
d_call: .
j_call: TRBJ2-5

cdr3_aa: CASRRTSSPGTDTQYF
cdr3_nt: TGTGCAAGTCGCCGAACTAGTTCCCCGGGCACAGATACGCAGTATTTT
clone_size: .
v_call: TRBV12-2
d_call: .
j_call: TRBJ2-3

cdr3_aa: CASRYWTSDYQETQYF
cdr3_nt: TGCGCCAGCAGGTATTGGACTAGCGACTACCAAGAGACCCAGTACTTC
clone_size: once
v_call: TRBV23-1
d_call: TRBD2
j_call: TRBJ2-5

cdr3_aa: CASSLGGEPQHF
cdr3_nt: TGTGCCAGCAGCTTAGGGGGCGAGCCCCAGCATTTT
clone_size: once
v_call: TRBV7-9
d_call: .
j_call: TRBJ1-5

cdr3_aa: CASSWGDPYEQYF
cdr3_nt: TGTGCCAGCAGTTGGGGGGACCCATACGAGCAGTACTTC
clone_size: .
v_call: TRBV27
d_call: .
j_call: TRBJ2-7

cdr3_aa: CASTKAGGPGELFF
cdr3_nt: TGTGCCAGCACCAAAGCGGGGGGGCCCGGGGAGCTGTTTTTT
clone_size: .
v_call: TRBV9
d_call: TRBD2
j_call: TRBJ2-2

cdr3_aa: CASSSGGPISYEQYF
cdr3_nt: TGTGCCAGCAGTTCGGGGGGGCCCATTTCCTACGAGCAGTACTTC
clone_size: .
v_call: TRBV28
d_call: TRBD2
j_call: TRBJ2-7

cdr3_aa: CASSTQGSGNTIYF
cdr3_nt: TGCGCCAGCAGTACGCAGGGTTCTGGAAACACCATATATTTT
clone_size: .
v_call: TRBV10-2
d_call: .
j_call: TRBJ1-3

cdr3_aa: CASSRDRGSPGELFF
cdr3_nt: TGTGCCAGCAGCCGAGACAGGGGATCGCCCGGGGAGCTGTTTTTT
clone_size: .
v_call: TRBV7-2
d_call: TRBD1
j_call: TRBJ2-2

cdr3_aa: CASSPVRNYGYTF
cdr3_nt: TGTGCCAGCTCACCAGTCAGGAACTATGGCTACACCTTC
clone_size: .
v_call: TRBV18
d_call: .
j_call: TRBJ1-2

cdr3_aa: CASSYQTGSNTEAFF
cdr3_nt: TGTGCCAGCAGTTACCAGACAGGGTCAAACACTGAAGCTTTCTTT
clone_size: .
v_call: TRBV6-5
d_call: TRBD1
j_call: TRBJ1-1

cdr3_aa: CASSFRGGPQETQYF
cdr3_nt: TGTGCCAGCAGCTTCCGGGGGGGACCCCAAGAGACCCAGTACTTC
clone_size: .
v_call: TRBV11-2
d_call: TRBD2
j_call: TRBJ2-5

cdr3_aa: CASSYTGSPGNTIYF
cdr3_nt: TGTGCCAGCAGTTACACAGGGTCTCCTGGAAACACCATATATTTT
clone_size: .
v_call: TRBV6-5
d_call: .
j_call: TRBJ1-3

cdr3_aa: CAWRGTAGNTIYF
cdr3_nt: TGTGCCTGGAGGGGGACTGCTGGAAACACCATATATTTT
clone_size: .
v_call: TRBV30
d_call: .
j_call: TRBJ1-3

cdr3_aa: CATSRDLGAGEAFF
cdr3_nt: TGTGCCACCAGCAGGGATTTGGGGGCCGGTGAAGCTTTCTTT
clone_size: .
v_call: TRBV15
d_call: .
j_call: TRBJ1-1

cdr3_aa: CASAQVGGTDTQYF
cdr3_nt: TGCGCCAGCGCCCAGGTCGGGGGGACAGATACGCAGTATTTT
clone_size: .
v_call: TRBV5-1
d_call: TRBD2
j_call: TRBJ2-3

cdr3_aa: CASSISGRPYEQYF
cdr3_nt: TGTGCCAGTAGTATCAGCGGGAGACCCTACGAGCAGTACTTC
clone_size: .
v_call: TRBV19
d_call: TRBD2
j_call: TRBJ2-7

cdr3_aa: CASSLGLAKGYEQYF
cdr3_nt: TGCGCCAGCAGCCTAGGACTAGCGAAGGGCTACGAGCAGTACTTC
clone_size: .
v_call: TRBV10-1
d_call: TRBD2
j_call: TRBJ2-7

cdr3_aa: CASSEQNYGYTF
cdr3_nt: TGCGCCAGCAGCGAACAGAACTATGGCTACACCTTC
clone_size: .
v_call: TRBV5-1
d_call: .
j_call: TRBJ1-2

cdr3_aa: CASSPAGGRHTQYF
cdr3_nt: TGTGCCAGCAGCCCAGCGGGAGGGCGACATACGCAGTATTTT
clone_size: .
v_call: TRBV2
d_call: TRBD2
j_call: TRBJ2-3

cdr3_aa: CASRETSGSYEQYF
cdr3_nt: TGTGCCAGCAGAGAGACTAGCGGGAGTTACGAGCAGTACTTC
clone_size: .
v_call: TRBV28
d_call: TRBD2
j_call: TRBJ2-7

cdr3_aa: CAVSSGRSYEQYF
cdr3_nt: TGCGCCGTTTCTAGCGGGCGCTCCTACGAGCAGTACTTC
clone_size: .
v_call: TRBV10-2
d_call: TRBD2
j_call: TRBJ2-7

cdr3_aa: CASTGQVFSGANVLTF
cdr3_nt: TGTGCCAGCACAGGACAGGTATTCTCTGGGGCCAACGTCCTGACTTTC
clone_size: .
v_call: TRBV28
d_call: TRBD1
j_call: TRBJ2-6

cdr3_aa: CASSTDQGSTEAFF
cdr3_nt: TGTGCCAGCAGCACTGACCAGGGGAGCACTGAAGCTTTCTTT
clone_size: .
v_call: TRBV7-6
d_call: .
j_call: TRBJ1-1